These T cell receptor beta chains were read from a single sample in a study of shared clonotypes between healthy human individuals. Data came from immunoSEQ multiplex PCR; TCRdb stores just in-frame clones and leaves some out. Of 950,000 to 1,300,000 clones listed, about 76% are singletons. Sequencing input: memory CD4+ T cells sorted from blood. Every receptor here comes from a young man in good health. The CDR3 runs from the conserved cysteine through the conserved F or W. The D gene is left open where the match is weak. A clone size is listed for some rows: how often the clone was seen (once, few, many), or a class if it is expanded.

length,size,D,J,V,CDR3,DNA
14,.,.,TRBJ2-2,TRBV4-1,CASSPPRWTGELFF,TGCGCCAGCAGCCCCCCACGTTGGACCGGGGAGCTGTTTTTT
13,.,.,TRBJ1-2,TRBV7-9,CASSVSGIRGYTF,TGTGCCAGCAGTGTATCGGGGATTCGTGGCTACACCTTC
16,.,TRBD1,TRBJ2-7,TRBV11-2,CASSYTGTGGSYEQYF,TGTGCCAGCAGCTATACCGGGACAGGGGGCTCCTACGAGCAGTACTTC
13,many,.,TRBJ2-3,TRBV6-1,CASRDRSTDTQYF,TGTGCCAGCCGGGACCGGAGCACAGATACGCAGTATTTT
15,.,.,TRBJ1-3,TRBV7-9,CASSPTLGLRDTIYF,TGTGCCAGCAGCCCTACCCTGGGACTTCGGGACACCATATATTTT
16,.,.,TRBJ1-2,TRBV5-1,CASSPIQGVPDYGYTF,TGCGCCAGCAGCCCCATACAGGGAGTTCCAGACTATGGCTACACCTTC
15,.,.,TRBJ2-3,TRBV10-2,CASRTWTGSTDTQYF,TGCGCCAGCAGGACTTGGACTGGATCCACAGATACGCAGTATTTT
14,.,TRBD1,TRBJ2-5,TRBV7-9,CASSLGTGVETQYF,TGTGCCAGCAGCTTAGGGACAGGGGTCGAGACCCAGTACTTC
14,.,TRBD2,TRBJ2-5,TRBV30,CAWRASGGQETQYF,TGTGCCTGGAGGGCTAGCGGGGGGCAAGAGACCCAGTACTTC
13,.,TRBD1,TRBJ2-5,TRBV18,CASSQGVRETQYF,TGTGCCAGCTCCCAGGGGGTACGGGAGACCCAGTACTTC
13,.,.,TRBJ2-3,TRBV10-3,CAINQVPTDTQYF,TGTGCCATCAATCAGGTTCCCACAGATACGCAGTATTTT
15,.,TRBD1,TRBJ1-5,TRBV27,CASRPGTGGNQPQHF,TGTGCCAGCAGACCCGGGACAGGGGGTAATCAGCCCCAGCATTTT
13,many,.,TRBJ1-2,TRBV6-1,CASSETVNYGYTF,TGTGCCAGCAGTGAAACGGTCAACTATGGCTACACCTTC
15,.,.,TRBJ2-3,TRBV7-6,CASSSLEGKGDTQYF,TGTGCCAGCAGCTCACTCGAGGGGAAAGGAGATACGCAGTATTTT
14,.,.,TRBJ2-7,TRBV6-5,CASSYTRGSLEQYF,TGTGCCAGCAGTTATACCAGGGGTTCTCTCGAGCAGTACTTC
17,.,TRBD2,TRBJ2-7,TRBV30,CAWSVRLAGGLGYEQYF,TGTGCCTGGAGTGTACGTCTAGCGGGAGGGCTTGGCTACGAGCAGTACTTC
14,.,TRBD1,TRBJ1-2,TRBV5-5,CASSLGGAPFGYTF,TGTGCCAGCAGCCTAGGGGGCGCCCCCTTTGGCTACACCTTC
13,.,.,TRBJ2-7,TRBV4-2,CASSERKGYEQYF,TGTGCCAGCAGCGAGCGGAAAGGCTACGAGCAGTACTTC
15,.,TRBD1,TRBJ1-5,TRBV6-6,CASSAPQGDNQPQHF,TGTGCCAGCAGTGCTCCCCAGGGGGACAATCAGCCCCAGCATTTT
14,once,TRBD1,TRBJ2-7,TRBV7-9,CASSQGQGAYEQYF,TGTGCCAGCAGCCAAGGGCAGGGGGCCTACGAGCAGTACTTC
11,.,.,TRBJ1-1,TRBV20-1,CSAKASDRAFF,TGCAGTGCTAAAGCCTCCGATCGAGCTTTCTTT
18,few,.,TRBJ1-4,TRBV18,CASSPLPSRGAANEKLFF,TGTGCCAGCTCACCACTCCCTTCACGGGGGGCAGCTAATGAAAAACTGTTTTTT
12,.,.,TRBJ1-4,TRBV5-4,CATTGEGEKLFF,TGTGCCACCACGGGGGAGGGAGAAAAACTGTTTTTT
18,.,.,TRBJ1-1,TRBV18,CASSPPNGMTFSNTEAFF,TGTGCCAGCTCACCACCGAATGGGATGACTTTCTCAAACACTGAAGCTTTCTTT
15,.,TRBD1,TRBJ2-3,TRBV18,CASSPPNRGTDTQYF,TGTGCCAGCTCACCACCTAACAGGGGAACAGATACGCAGTATTTT
16,.,.,TRBJ1-5,TRBV4-1,CASSQNGGRDNQPQHF,TGCGCCAGCAGCCAAAATGGGGGCAGGGACAATCAGCCCCAGCATTTT
15,.,TRBD1,TRBJ1-4,TRBV7-2,CASSLQRDRGEKLFF,TGTGCCAGCAGCTTACAGAGGGACAGGGGCGAAAAACTGTTTTTT
17,once,.,TRBJ2-1,TRBV1,CTSSLSNTGLIHNEQFF,TGCACCAGCAGCTTAAGCAACACGGGACTTATTCACAATGAGCAGTTCTTC
14,.,.,TRBJ1-6,TRBV2,CASSEQTAYSPLHF,TGTGCCAGCAGTGAGCAGACAGCGTATTCACCCCTCCACTTT
14,few,TRBD1,TRBJ1-1,TRBV28,CASRLQGAYKEAFF,TGTGCCAGCAGACTTCAGGGGGCGTACAAGGAAGCTTTCTTT
14,.,.,TRBJ2-7,TRBV19,CASSVRGQLYEQYF,TGTGCCAGTAGTGTAAGAGGACAACTATACGAGCAGTACTTC
15,.,TRBD1,TRBJ2-7,TRBV10-3,CAISEPGQGGHEQYF,TGTGCCATCAGTGAACCGGGACAGGGAGGCCACGAGCAGTACTTC
15,.,TRBD2,TRBJ2-3,TRBV5-4,CASTRTSQRTDTQYF,TGTGCCAGCACCCGGACTAGCCAGAGGACAGATACGCAGTATTTT
13,.,.,TRBJ1-2,TRBV7-8,CASSFGRAYGYTF,TGTGCCAGCAGCTTTGGCAGGGCCTATGGCTACACCTTC
18,.,TRBD2,TRBJ2-3,TRBV9,CASSVAASGGGVVRTQYF,TGTGCCAGCAGCGTAGCGGCTAGCGGGGGGGGAGTAGTACGGACGCAGTATTTT
16,.,.,TRBJ2-1,TRBV5-1,CATGNHPQGSYNEQFF,TGCGCCACCGGAAACCACCCGCAGGGCTCCTACAATGAGCAGTTCTTC
12,.,.,TRBJ1-5,TRBV28,CASHRANQPQHF,TGTGCCAGTCACAGGGCGAATCAGCCCCAGCATTTT
15,.,TRBD2,TRBJ2-1,TRBV5-1,CASKTSGGIYNEQFF,TGCGCCAGCAAGACTAGCGGGGGGATTTACAATGAGCAGTTCTTC
12,few,.,TRBJ1-2,TRBV28,CASSVPVSGYTF,TGTGCCAGCAGCGTACCCGTCTCTGGCTACACCTTC